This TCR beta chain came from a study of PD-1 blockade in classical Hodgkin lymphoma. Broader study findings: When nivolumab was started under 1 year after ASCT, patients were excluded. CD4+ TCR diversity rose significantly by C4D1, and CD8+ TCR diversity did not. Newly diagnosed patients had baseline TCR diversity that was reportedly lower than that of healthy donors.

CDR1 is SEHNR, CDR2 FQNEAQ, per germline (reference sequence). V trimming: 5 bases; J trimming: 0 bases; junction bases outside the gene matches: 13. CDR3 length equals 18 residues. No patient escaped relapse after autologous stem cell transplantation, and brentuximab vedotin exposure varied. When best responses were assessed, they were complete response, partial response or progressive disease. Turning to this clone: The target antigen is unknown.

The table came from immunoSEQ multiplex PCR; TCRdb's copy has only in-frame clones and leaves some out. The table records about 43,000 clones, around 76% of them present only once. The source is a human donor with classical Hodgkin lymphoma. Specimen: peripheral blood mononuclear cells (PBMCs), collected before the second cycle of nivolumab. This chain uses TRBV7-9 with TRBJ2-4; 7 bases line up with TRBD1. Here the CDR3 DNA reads TGTGCCAGCAGCCCCGGACAGGCAACCCTTATAGCCAAAAACATTCAGTACTTC. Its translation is CASSPGQATLIAKNIQYF.